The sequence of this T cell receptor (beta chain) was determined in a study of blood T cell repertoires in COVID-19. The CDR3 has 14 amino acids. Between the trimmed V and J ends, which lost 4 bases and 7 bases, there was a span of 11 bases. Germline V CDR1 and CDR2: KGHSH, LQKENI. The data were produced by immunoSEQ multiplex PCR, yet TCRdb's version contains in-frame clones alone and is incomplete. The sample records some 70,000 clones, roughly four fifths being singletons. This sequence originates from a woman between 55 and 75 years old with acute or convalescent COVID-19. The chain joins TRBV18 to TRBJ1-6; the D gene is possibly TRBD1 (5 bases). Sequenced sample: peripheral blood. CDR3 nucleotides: TGTGCCAGCTCACAAGACAGAAGGAATTCACCCCTCCACTTT. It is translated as CASSQDRRNSPLHF.